These T cell receptor beta chains were read from a single sample in a study of vaccination and CD4 T cells after COVID-19. TCRdb processed the PCR reads anew with MiXCR; each CDR3 protein has one entry. The table has over 20,000 distinct CDR3 sequences, roughly 38% seen once. Antigens of these TCRs are unknown. The source was CD4+ T cells from blood, cultured in vitro, collected about 7 months after SARS-CoV-2 vaccination. Source of these receptors: a human donor who had recovered from COVID-19. The CDR3 runs from the conserved cysteine through the conserved F or W. Fields, in order: V gene, J gene, D gene, clone size, CDR3 DNA, CDR3 protein. The D gene is left open where the match is weak. The size field is filled for only some rows; it gives once, few, many or a size class.

V gene: TRBV10-3
J gene: TRBJ1-1
D gene: .
clone size: .
CDR3 DNA: TGTGCCATCAGTAAGAACAGCCCCACTGAAGCTTTCTTT
CDR3 protein: CAISKNSPTEAFF

V gene: TRBV20-1
J gene: TRBJ1-1
D gene: TRBD1
clone size: .
CDR3 DNA: TGCAGTGCGAGGACAGGGGGCACTGAAGCTTTCTTT
CDR3 protein: CSARTGGTEAFF

V gene: TRBV20-1
J gene: TRBJ2-7
D gene: .
clone size: .
CDR3 DNA: TGCAGTGCTAGCGGGGTGGGCAACGAGCAGTACTTC
CDR3 protein: CSASGVGNEQYF

V gene: TRBV20-1
J gene: TRBJ2-3
D gene: TRBD2
clone size: few
CDR3 DNA: TGCAGTGCTAGAGATGCCGGGAGGGCCGGCACAGATACGCAGTATTTT
CDR3 protein: CSARDAGRAGTDTQYF

V gene: TRBV7-8
J gene: TRBJ2-7
D gene: .
clone size: .
CDR3 DNA: TGTGCCAGCAGCCTACCCCCCGCAGGTCCCTACGAGCAGTACTTC
CDR3 protein: CASSLPPAGPYEQYF

V gene: TRBV6-4
J gene: TRBJ2-2
D gene: .
clone size: .
CDR3 DNA: TGTGCCAGCAGTCCACACCCAGAGAACACCGGGGAGCTGTTTTTT
CDR3 protein: CASSPHPENTGELFF

V gene: TRBV9
J gene: TRBJ2-7
D gene: .
clone size: .
CDR3 DNA: TGTGCCAGCAGCGTATCTGGGGGCGAGCAGTACTTC
CDR3 protein: CASSVSGGEQYF

V gene: TRBV28
J gene: TRBJ2-3
D gene: .
clone size: few
CDR3 DNA: TGTGCCAGCATCGACCGGCAGGGTGGACCCGCAGATACGCAGTATTTT
CDR3 protein: CASIDRQGGPADTQYF

V gene: TRBV20-1
J gene: TRBJ1-5
D gene: .
clone size: few
CDR3 DNA: TGCAGTGCTGGGACCTATAGCAATCAGCCCCAGCATTTT
CDR3 protein: CSAGTYSNQPQHF

V gene: TRBV7-9
J gene: TRBJ2-3
D gene: TRBD1
clone size: .
CDR3 DNA: TGTGCCAGCAGAAGGACAGGGCGGACAGATACGCAGTATTTT
CDR3 protein: CASRRTGRTDTQYF

V gene: TRBV20-1
J gene: TRBJ2-7
D gene: .
clone size: .
CDR3 DNA: TGCAGTGCTACCGAGGAGGGCTGGTCCTACGAGCAGTACTTC
CDR3 protein: CSATEEGWSYEQYF

V gene: TRBV7-9
J gene: TRBJ2-7
D gene: TRBD1
clone size: .
CDR3 DNA: TGTGCCAGCAGCCTAAGGACAGGGAACGAGCAGTACTTC
CDR3 protein: CASSLRTGNEQYF

V gene: TRBV19
J gene: TRBJ1-5
D gene: .
clone size: .
CDR3 DNA: TGTGCCAGTAGACAAACAGGGTCTCAGCCCCAGCATTTT
CDR3 protein: CASRQTGSQPQHF

V gene: TRBV7-3
J gene: TRBJ1-5
D gene: .
clone size: .
CDR3 DNA: TGTGCCAGCAGCTTAAGCAGGGATCAGCCCCAGCATTTT
CDR3 protein: CASSLSRDQPQHF

V gene: TRBV6-2/TRBV6-3
J gene: TRBJ2-3
D gene: TRBD2
clone size: .
CDR3 DNA: TGTGCCAGCAGTTACTCTGCGGGAGGGGGGCCAGATACGCAGTATTTT
CDR3 protein: CASSYSAGGGPDTQYF

V gene: TRBV10-3
J gene: TRBJ2-2
D gene: TRBD2
clone size: few
CDR3 DNA: TGTGCCATCAGTGAGTCGGGAGGGGAGGCCGGGGAGCTGTTTTTT
CDR3 protein: CAISESGGEAGELFF

V gene: TRBV7-3
J gene: TRBJ2-1
D gene: .
clone size: .
CDR3 DNA: TGTGCCAGCAGCCTACTCACCCTGGGGAAGCAGTTCTTC
CDR3 protein: CASSLLTLGKQFF